A selection of T cell receptor beta chains follows, all from one sample in a study of shared clonotypes between healthy human individuals. Libraries were prepared by immunoSEQ multiplex PCR; TCRdb keeps only in-frame clonotypes and omits some of them. The sample carries approximately 650,000 clones, 95% to 96% recorded once. The material sequenced was naive CD8+ T cells sorted from blood. All receptors derive from a woman aged 25 to 39 in good health. Each CDR3 is given with its conserved first and last residue. Each record gives: V gene, CDR3 length, D gene, J gene, clone size, CDR3 DNA, CDR3 protein. D genes are given only for firm matches. Clone size appears in some rows only: once, few, many, or a class for an expanded clone.

TRBV9,13,NA,TRBJ2-7,NA,TGTGCCAGCAGCGTGGTTCAGGGCTCCGAGCAGTACTTC,CASSVVQGSEQYF
TRBV7-6,18,TRBD2,TRBJ2-1,NA,TGTGCCAGCAGCTTAGCAGCGGGAGGGCCCGGGGCCTACAATGAGCAGTTCTTC,CASSLAAGGPGAYNEQFF
TRBV5-1,12,NA,TRBJ2-1,NA,TGCGCCAGCAGCTTGGTTCGCGATGAGCAGTTCTTC,CASSLVRDEQFF
TRBV11-1,16,NA,TRBJ2-1,NA,TGTGCCAGCAGCCCTAGTGAAGGCCACTACTACAATGAGCAGTTCTTC,CASSPSEGHYYNEQFF
TRBV9,13,NA,TRBJ2-3,NA,TGTGCCAGCAGCGTAGGGGACCCAGATACGCAGTATTTT,CASSVGDPDTQYF
TRBV11-2,20,TRBD2,TRBJ2-2,NA,TGTGCCAGCAGCTTAGATTTATTACTGGGGACTAGCGGGAGGCCCGGGGAGCTGTTTTTT,CASSLDLLLGTSGRPGELFF
TRBV29-1,13,NA,TRBJ2-2,NA,TGCAGCGGGCGGGGTGCGAACACCGGGGAGCTGTTTTTT,CSGRGANTGELFF
TRBV4-2,15,NA,TRBJ2-2,NA,TGTGCCAGCAGCCAACCCGGGAGTGCCACCGGGGAGCTGTTTTTT,CASSQPGSATGELFF
TRBV5-5,15,NA,TRBJ1-5,NA,TGTGCCAGCAGCTTGCGTACGGGGGTAGATCAGCCCCAGCATTTT,CASSLRTGVDQPQHF
TRBV6-6,11,NA,TRBJ2-1,once,TGTGCCAGCAGCCTAGGGGGTCCCGAGTTCTTC,CASSLGGPEFF
TRBV28,13,NA,TRBJ2-7,NA,TGTGCCAGCAGTACCCGCCGGGGGTACGAGCAGTACTTC,CASSTRRGYEQYF
TRBV19,14,TRBD1,TRBJ2-1,NA,TGTGCCAGAGGCCGGACAGGTGGTTTGGATGAGCAGTTCTTC,CARGRTGGLDEQFF
TRBV27,15,NA,TRBJ2-1,NA,TGTGCCAGCAGTTTACGACAGATTAAATACAATGAGCAGTTCTTC,CASSLRQIKYNEQFF
TRBV28,13,NA,TRBJ2-7,once,TGTGCCAGCAGTTTACAGGGGATCTACGAGCAGTACTTC,CASSLQGIYEQYF
TRBV5-5,15,TRBD2,TRBJ2-3,NA,TGTGCCAGCAGCTTGGGCGGGAGAAGCACAGATACGCAGTATTTT,CASSLGGRSTDTQYF
TRBV4-2,15,TRBD2,TRBJ2-7,NA,TGTGCCAGCAGCCCCCTGCGGCTAGCGGAAACCGAGCAGTACTTC,CASSPLRLAETEQYF
TRBV27,16,TRBD2,TRBJ2-1,NA,TGTGCCAGCAGTTTATCATTAGCGGGACCCTACAATGAGCAGTTCTTC,CASSLSLAGPYNEQFF
TRBV7-9,12,NA,TRBJ2-1,once,TGTGCCAGCAGCTTAGGTGAGAATGAGCAGTTCTTC,CASSLGENEQFF
TRBV10-3,17,NA,TRBJ1-1,NA,TGTGCCATCAGTGAGTCGGGGGGTTACCTGACAGACACTGAAGCTTTCTTT,CAISESGGYLTDTEAFF
TRBV27,14,NA,TRBJ1-2,NA,TGTGCCAGCAGTTCCTCTGGCCTGGGCTATGGCTACACCTTC,CASSSSGLGYGYTF
TRBV7-9,18,TRBD2,TRBJ2-7,NA,TGTGCCAGCAGCGGCCCCTATCCGGGACTAGCGGGAGGGGCCGAGCAGTACTTC,CASSGPYPGLAGGAEQYF
TRBV11-2,18,NA,TRBJ2-7,NA,TGTGCCAGCAGCTTTACCGCTTGGGGACACCAAAACTCCTACGAGCAGTACTTC,CASSFTAWGHQNSYEQYF
TRBV5-1,13,TRBD1,TRBJ1-1,NA,TGCGCCAGCAGCTTGCCAGGGGGCACTGAAGCTTTCTTT,CASSLPGGTEAFF
TRBV28,13,TRBD2,TRBJ2-7,once,TGTGCCAGCAGCCAGCGGGAGTCTTACGAGCAGTACTTC,CASSQRESYEQYF